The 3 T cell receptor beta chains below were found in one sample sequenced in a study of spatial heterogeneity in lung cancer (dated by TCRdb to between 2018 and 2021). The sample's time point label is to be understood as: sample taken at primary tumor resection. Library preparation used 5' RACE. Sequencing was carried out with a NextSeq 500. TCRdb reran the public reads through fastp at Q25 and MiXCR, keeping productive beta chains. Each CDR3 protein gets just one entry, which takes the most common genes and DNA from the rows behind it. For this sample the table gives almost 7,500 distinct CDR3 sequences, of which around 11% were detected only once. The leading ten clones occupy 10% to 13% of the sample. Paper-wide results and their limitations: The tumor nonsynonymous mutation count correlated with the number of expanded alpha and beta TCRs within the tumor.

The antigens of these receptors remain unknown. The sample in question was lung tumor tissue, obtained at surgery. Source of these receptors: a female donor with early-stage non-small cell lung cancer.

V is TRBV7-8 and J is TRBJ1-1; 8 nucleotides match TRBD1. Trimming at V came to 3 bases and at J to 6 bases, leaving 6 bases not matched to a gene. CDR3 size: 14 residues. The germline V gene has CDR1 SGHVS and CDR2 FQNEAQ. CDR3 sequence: CASSFPGQGAEAFF. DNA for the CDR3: TGTGCCAGCAGCTTTCCCGGACAGGGCGCTGAAGCTTTCTTT.

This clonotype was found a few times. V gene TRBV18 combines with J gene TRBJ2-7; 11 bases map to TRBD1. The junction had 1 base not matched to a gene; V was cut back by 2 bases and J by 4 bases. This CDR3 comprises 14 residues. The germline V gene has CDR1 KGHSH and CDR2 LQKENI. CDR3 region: CASSPGTGGYEQYF. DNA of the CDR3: TGTGCCAGCTCACCAGGGACAGGGGGTTACGAGCAGTACTTC. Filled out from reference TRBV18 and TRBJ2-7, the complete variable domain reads NAGVMQNPRHLVRRRGQEARLRCSPMKGHSHVYWYRQLPEEGLKFMVYLQKENIIDESGMPKERFSAEFPKEGPSILRIQQVVRGDSAAYFCASSPGTGGYEQYFGPGTRLTVT.

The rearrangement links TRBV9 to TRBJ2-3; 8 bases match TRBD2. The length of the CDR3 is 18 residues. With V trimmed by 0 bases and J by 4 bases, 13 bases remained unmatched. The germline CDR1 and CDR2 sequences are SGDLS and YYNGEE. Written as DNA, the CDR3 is TGTGCCAGCAGCGTAGTAGCTGGACTAGCACCTACTGCAGATACGCAGTATTTT. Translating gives CASSVVAGLAPTADTQYF.